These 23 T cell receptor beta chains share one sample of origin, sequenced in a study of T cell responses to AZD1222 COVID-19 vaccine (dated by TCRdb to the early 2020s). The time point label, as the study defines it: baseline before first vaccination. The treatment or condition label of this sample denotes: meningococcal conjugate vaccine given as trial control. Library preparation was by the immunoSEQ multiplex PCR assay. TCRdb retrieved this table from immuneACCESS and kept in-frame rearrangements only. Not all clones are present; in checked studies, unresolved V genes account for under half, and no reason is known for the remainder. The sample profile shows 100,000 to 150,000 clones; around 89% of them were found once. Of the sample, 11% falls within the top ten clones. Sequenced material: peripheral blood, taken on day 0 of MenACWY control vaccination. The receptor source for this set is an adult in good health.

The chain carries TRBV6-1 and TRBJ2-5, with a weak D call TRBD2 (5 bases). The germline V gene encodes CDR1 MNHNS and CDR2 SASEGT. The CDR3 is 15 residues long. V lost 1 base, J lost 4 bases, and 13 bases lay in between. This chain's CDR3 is CASSEVSSIPETQYF. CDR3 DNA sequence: TGTGCCAGCAGTGAAGTTTCTAGCATCCCAGAGACCCAGTACTTC.

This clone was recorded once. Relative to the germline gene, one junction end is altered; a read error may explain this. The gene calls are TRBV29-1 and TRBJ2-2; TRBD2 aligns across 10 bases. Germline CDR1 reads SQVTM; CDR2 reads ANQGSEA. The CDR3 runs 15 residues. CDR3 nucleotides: TGCAGCGTAGAAGGGTCTAGCGGGAGTATCGGGGAGCTGTTTTTT. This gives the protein CSVEGSSGSIGELFF.

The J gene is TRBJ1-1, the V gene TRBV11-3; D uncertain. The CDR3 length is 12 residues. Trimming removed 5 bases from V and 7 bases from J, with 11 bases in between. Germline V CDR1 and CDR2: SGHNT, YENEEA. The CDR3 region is CASSAYGSEAFF. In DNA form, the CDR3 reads TGTGCCAGCAGCGCCTACGGGAGTGAAGCTTTCTTT.

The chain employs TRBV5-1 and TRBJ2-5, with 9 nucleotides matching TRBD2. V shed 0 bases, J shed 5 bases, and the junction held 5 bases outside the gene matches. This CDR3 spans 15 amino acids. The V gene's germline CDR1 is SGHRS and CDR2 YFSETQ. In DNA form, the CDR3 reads TGCGCCAGCAGCTTGGGGTTAGCGGGAGTGGAGACCCAGTACTTC. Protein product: CASSLGLAGVETQYF.

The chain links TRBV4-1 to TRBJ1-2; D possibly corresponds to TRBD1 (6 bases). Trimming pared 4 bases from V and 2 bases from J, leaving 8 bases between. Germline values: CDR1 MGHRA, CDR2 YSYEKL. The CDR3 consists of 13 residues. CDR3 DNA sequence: TGCGCCAGCAGCCTTGGACAGAACTATGGCTACACCTTC. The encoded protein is CASSLGQNYGYTF.

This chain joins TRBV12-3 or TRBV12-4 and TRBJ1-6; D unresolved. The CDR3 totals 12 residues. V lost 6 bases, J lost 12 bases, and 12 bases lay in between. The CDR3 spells CASSYKVLPLHF. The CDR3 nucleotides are TGTGCCAGCAGCTACAAAGTTCTACCCCTCCACTTT.

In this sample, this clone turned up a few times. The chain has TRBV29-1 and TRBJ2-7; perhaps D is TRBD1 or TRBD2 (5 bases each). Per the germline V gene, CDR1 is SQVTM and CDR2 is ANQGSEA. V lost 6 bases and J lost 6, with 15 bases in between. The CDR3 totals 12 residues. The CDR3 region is CSVGRQTGEQYF. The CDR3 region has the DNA TGCAGCGTGGGGAGACAGACCGGCGAGCAGTACTTC.

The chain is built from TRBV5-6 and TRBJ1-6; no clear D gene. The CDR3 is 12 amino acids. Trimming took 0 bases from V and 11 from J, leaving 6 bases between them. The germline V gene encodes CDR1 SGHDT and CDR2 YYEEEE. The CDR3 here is CASSLGEPPLHF. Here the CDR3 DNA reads TGTGCCAGCAGCTTGGGAGAGCCACCCCTCCACTTT.

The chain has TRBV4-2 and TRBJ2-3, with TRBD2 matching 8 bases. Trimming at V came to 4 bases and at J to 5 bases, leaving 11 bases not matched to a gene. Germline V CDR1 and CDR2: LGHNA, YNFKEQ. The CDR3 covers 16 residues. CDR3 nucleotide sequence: TGTGCCAGCAGCCTAAGTCCCCCAGCGGGAGTAGATACGCAGTATTTT. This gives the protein CASSLSPPAGVDTQYF.

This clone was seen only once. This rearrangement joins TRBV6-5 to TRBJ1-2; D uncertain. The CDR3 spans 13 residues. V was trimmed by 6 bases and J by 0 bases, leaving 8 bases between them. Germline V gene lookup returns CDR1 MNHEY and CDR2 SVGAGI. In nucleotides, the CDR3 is TGTGCCAGCAGCAAGAATTCTAACTATGGCTACACCTTC. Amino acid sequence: CASSKNSNYGYTF.

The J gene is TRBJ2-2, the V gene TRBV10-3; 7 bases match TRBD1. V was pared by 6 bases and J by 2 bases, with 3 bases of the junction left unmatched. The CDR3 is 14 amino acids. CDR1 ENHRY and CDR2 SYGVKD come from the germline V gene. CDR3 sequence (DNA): TGTGCCATCAGGAGGGACAGTAACACCGGGGAGCTGTTTTTT. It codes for CAIRRDSNTGELFF.

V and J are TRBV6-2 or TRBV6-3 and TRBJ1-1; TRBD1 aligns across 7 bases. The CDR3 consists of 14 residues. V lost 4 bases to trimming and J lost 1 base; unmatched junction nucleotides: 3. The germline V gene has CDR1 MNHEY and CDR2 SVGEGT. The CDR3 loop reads CASSLQGTNTEAFF. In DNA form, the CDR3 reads TGTGCCAGCAGTTTACAGGGGACGAACACTGAAGCTTTCTTT.

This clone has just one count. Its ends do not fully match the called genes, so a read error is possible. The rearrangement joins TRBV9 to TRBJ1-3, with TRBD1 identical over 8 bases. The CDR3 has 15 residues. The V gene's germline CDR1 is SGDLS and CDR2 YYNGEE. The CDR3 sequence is CASSAADGQGTTIYF. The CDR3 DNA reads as TGTGCCAGCAGCGCTGCAGACGGACAGGGAACCACCATATATTTT.

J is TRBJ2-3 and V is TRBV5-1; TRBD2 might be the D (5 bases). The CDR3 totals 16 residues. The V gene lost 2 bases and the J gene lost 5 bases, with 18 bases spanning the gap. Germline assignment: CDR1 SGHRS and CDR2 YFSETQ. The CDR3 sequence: CASSLGLREVVDTQYF. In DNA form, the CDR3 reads TGCGCCAGCAGCTTAGGACTGCGAGAGGTGGTAGATACGCAGTATTTT.

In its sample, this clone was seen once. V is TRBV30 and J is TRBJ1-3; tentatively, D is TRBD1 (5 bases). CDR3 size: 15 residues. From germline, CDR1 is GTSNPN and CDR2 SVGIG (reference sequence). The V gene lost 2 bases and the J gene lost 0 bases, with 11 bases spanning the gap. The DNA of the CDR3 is TGTGCCTGGAGTCTCCGGGGCCTCTCTGGAAACACCATATATTTT. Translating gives CAWSLRGLSGNTIYF. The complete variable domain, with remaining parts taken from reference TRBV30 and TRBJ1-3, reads SQTIHQWPATLVQPVGSPLSLECTVEGTSNPNLYWYRQAAGRGLQLLFYSVGIGQISSEVPQNLSASRPQDRQFILSSKKLLLSDSGFYLCAWSLRGLSGNTIYFGEGSWLTVV.

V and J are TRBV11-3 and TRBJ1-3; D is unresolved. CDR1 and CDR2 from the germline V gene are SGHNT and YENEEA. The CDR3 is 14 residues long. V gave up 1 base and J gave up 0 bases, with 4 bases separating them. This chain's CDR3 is CASSLVRSGNTIYF. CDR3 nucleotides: TGTGCCAGCAGCTTAGTCCGCTCTGGAAACACCATATATTTT.

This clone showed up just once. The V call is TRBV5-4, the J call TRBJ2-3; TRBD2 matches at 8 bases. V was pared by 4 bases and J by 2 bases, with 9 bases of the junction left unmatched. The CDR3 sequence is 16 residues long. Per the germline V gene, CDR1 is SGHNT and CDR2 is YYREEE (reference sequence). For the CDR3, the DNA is TGTGCCAGCAGCCCGGGGCTAGCGGGTGTCACAGATACGCAGTATTTT. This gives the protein CASSPGLAGVTDTQYF.

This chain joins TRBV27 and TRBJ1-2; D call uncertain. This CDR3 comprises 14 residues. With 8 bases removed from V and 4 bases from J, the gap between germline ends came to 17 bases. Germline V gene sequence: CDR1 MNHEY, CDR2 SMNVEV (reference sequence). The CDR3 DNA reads TGTGCCAGCGGAGCGGGTTTTGCAAGCTATGGCTACACCTTC. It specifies CASGAGFASYGYTF.

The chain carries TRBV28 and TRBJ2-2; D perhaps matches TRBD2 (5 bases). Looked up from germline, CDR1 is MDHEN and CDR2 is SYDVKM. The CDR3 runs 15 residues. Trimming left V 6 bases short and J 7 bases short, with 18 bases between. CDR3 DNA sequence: TGTGCCAGCAGCCTCAGGAGGATAAAATACGGGGAGCTGTTTTTT. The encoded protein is CASSLRRIKYGELFF. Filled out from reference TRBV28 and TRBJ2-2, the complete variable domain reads DVKVTQSSRYLVKRTGEKVFLECVQDMDHENMFWYRQDPGLGLRLIYFSYDVKMKEKGDIPEGYSVSREKKERFSLILESASTNQTSMYLCASSLRRIKYGELFFGEGSRLTVL.

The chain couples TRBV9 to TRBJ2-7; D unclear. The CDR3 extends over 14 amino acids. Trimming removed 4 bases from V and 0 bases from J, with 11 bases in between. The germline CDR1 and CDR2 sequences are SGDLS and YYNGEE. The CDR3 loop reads CASSNQANSYEQYF. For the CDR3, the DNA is TGTGCCAGCAGCAACCAGGCAAACTCCTACGAGCAGTACTTC.

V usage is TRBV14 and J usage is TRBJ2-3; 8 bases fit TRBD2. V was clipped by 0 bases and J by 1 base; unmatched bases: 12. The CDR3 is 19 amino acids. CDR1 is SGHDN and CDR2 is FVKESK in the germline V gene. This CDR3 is CASSQDSRLGSGGTDTQYF. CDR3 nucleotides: TGTGCCAGCAGCCAAGATTCCCGGCTTGGTAGCGGGGGCACAGATACGCAGTATTTT.

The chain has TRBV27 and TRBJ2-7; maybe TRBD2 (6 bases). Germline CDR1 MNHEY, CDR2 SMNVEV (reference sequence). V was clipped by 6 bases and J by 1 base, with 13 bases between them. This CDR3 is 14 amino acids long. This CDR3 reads CASSRAGSSYEQYF. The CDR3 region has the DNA TGTGCCAGCAGCCGAGCGGGTTCTTCCTACGAGCAGTACTTC.

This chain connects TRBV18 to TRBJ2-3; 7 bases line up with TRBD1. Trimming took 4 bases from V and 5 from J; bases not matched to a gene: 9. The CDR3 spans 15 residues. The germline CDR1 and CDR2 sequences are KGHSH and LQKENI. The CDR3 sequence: CASSLTAAGGDTQYF. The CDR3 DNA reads TGTGCCAGCTCACTGACAGCCGCAGGGGGAGATACGCAGTATTTT.